Only one count was recorded for the clone carrying this T cell receptor (beta chain). The antigen is not known. Cells designated naive CD8 were CD45RO-negative and were positively selected for CCR7, with terminally differentiated effector memory CD45RA+ cells excluded. The data were taken from a study of shared clonotypes between healthy human individuals. Overall study results and limits: The low donor count limited represented genetic and exposure-history diversity.

TCRdb's table, derived via immunoSEQ multiplex PCR, lists solely in-frame clones and lacks some. Of some 1,900,000 clones listed, about 95% are singletons. This sequence originates from a man aged 18-30 years in good health. The material sequenced was naive CD8+ T cells sorted from blood.

The CDR3 reads CASSLVLENTGELFF. DNA for the CDR3: TGTGCCAGCAGCTTAGTTCTGGAGAACACCGGGGAGCTGTTTTTT. The chain recombines TRBV13 with TRBJ2-2; D gene ambiguous. Per germline, CDR1 PRHDT and CDR2 FYEKMQ (reference sequence). CDR3 length: 15 amino acids. The V end was cut by 1 base, the J end by 1 base, with 7 bases between.